Below, one T cell receptor beta chain is given with its context. Per the original methods: For nucleated cells, counts were estimated from reference gene primer amplification. Some clones are missing from TCRdb's copy, which holds only in-frame ones; the method was immunoSEQ multiplex PCR. The V and J calls and clone size were taken over from that table, and D and trimming were inferred from the DNA. The table has tens of thousands of clones, about 72% seen once. The data were taken from a study of blood T cell repertoires in COVID-19. About the study: Both acute and convalescent COVID-19 samples were obtained from the United States, Italy and Spain. T cells, B-cell-depleted T cells, or PBMCs provided the cDNA or gDNA that served as material.

Germline values: CDR1 WSHSY, CDR2 SAAADI. The CDR3 is 13 amino acids. The sample was peripheral blood. This sequence originates from a man aged 65 to 85 with active or convalescent COVID-19. The rearrangement links TRBV10-2 to TRBJ1-2; 9 nucleotides agree with TRBD1. The CDR3 here is CSTSPGTGNGYTF. DNA of the CDR3: TGCTCCACCAGTCCCGGGACAGGGAATGGCTACACCTTC.